This TCR beta chain originates from a study of T cells in women clearing cervical HPV infection. Overall study results and limits: Cases and controls were distinguished at AUC just under 0.85 by richness and V genes. Repertoire richness, not evenness, was significantly elevated in CIN3+ cases versus controls. TRBV6-7 relative abundance averaged approximately 0.1% in cases and more than 0.15% in controls.

With respect to this clone: The antigen is unknown. The read ends 3 residues early relative to the CDR3; the germline J gene fills the gap.

This CDR3 spans 14 amino acids. Germline-derived CDR1 and CDR2 are LNHDA and SQIVND (reference sequence). The germline V and J ends were trimmed by 5 bases and 6 bases, with 15 bases remaining between them. The method was immunoSEQ multiplex PCR; TCRdb's version includes in-frame clones alone and lacks a portion of them. The sample totals roughly 25,000 clones. Sequences were obtained from blood buffy coat. The chain joins TRBV19 to TRBJ2-3; tentative D call: TRBD1 (5 bases). The clonotype was recovered from a woman between 18 and 70 years old with a cervical HPV16 infection that either progressed to CIN3+ or cleared (not recorded which). The CDR3 bases that were read are TGTGCCAGTAGTCGCAGGGCTCGGGCGGATACG. Its protein is CASSRRARADT. The complete CDR3 reads CASSRRARADTQYF.